These 21 T cell receptor beta chains share one sample of origin, sequenced in a study of blood T cell repertoires in COVID-19. TCRdb's table, derived via immunoSEQ multiplex PCR, lists solely in-frame clones and lacks some. The top ten hold roughly 2.8% of the sample, which has 250,000 to 400,000 clones, almost 90% seen once. Sequenced input: peripheral blood. The receptors were gathered from a woman aged 25-40 years with COVID-19, enrolled during active disease.

V usage is TRBV2 and J usage is TRBJ2-7; 10 positions match TRBD1. J was trimmed by 3 bases and V by 3 bases; bases with no gene match: 5. Germline V gene lookup returns CDR1 SNHLY and CDR2 FYNNEI. The CDR3 runs 15 residues. CDR3 protein: CASSEGQGSNYEQYF. Written as DNA, the CDR3 is TGTGCCAGCAGTGAGGGACAGGGGTCCAACTACGAGCAGTACTTC.

The chain employs TRBV5-1 and TRBJ1-2, with 8 bases lining up with TRBD1. The trim removed 3 bases at V and 7 bases at J, leaving 8 bases unmatched. Per germline, CDR1 SGHRS and CDR2 YFSETQ. CDR3 length equals 14 residues. In DNA, the CDR3 is TGCGCCAGCAGCTCCGGACAGGGAATAGGTGGCTACACCTTC. Its protein product is CASSSGQGIGGYTF.

The chain recombines TRBV5-1 with TRBJ1-2; 12 positions match TRBD1. Germline V lookup: CDR1 SGHRS, CDR2 YFSETQ. This CDR3 is 15 amino acids long. V shed 4 bases, J shed 8 bases, and the junction held 9 bases outside the gene matches. In nucleotides, the CDR3 is TGCGCCAGCAGCGAGCCGGGACAGGGGGCAGAAGGCTACACCTTC. This encodes CASSEPGQGAEGYTF.

The J gene is TRBJ1-6, the V gene TRBV2; TRBD1 agrees at 9 bases. The CDR3 extends over 16 amino acids. Germline V gene data show CDR1 as SNHLY and CDR2 as FYNNEI. V lost 3 bases to trimming and J lost 5 bases; unmatched junction nucleotides: 5. CDR3 sequence reads: CASSDGGQGNNSPLHF. The CDR3 DNA reads as TGTGCCAGCAGTGATGGGGGACAGGGAAATAATTCACCCCTCCACTTT.

This chain links TRBV19 with TRBJ1-1; a weak D match, TRBD1 (5 bases). Germline CDR1 reads LNHDA; CDR2 reads SQIVND (reference sequence). The V end lost 1 base, the J end lost 10 bases, and 13 bases lay between the germline ends. The CDR3 length is 13 residues. CDR3: CASSIGGDSRAFF. The CDR3 nucleotides are TGTGCCAGTAGTATAGGGGGGGACTCGCGAGCTTTCTTT. Based on the CDR3 plus reference TRBV19 and TRBJ1-1, the full variable domain is DGGITQSPKYLFRKEGQNVTLSCEQNLNHDAMYWYRQDPGQGLRLIYYSQIVNDFQKGDIAEGYSVSREKKESFPLTVTSAQKNPTAFYLCASSIGGDSRAFFGQGTRLTVV.

The sample holds a few counts of this clone. The chain has TRBV6-6 and TRBJ2-3, with D possibly matching TRBD2 (6 bases). The CDR3 sequence is 18 residues long. V lost 5 bases to trimming and J lost 1 base, with 22 bases between them. Germline V CDR1 and CDR2: MNHNY, SVGAGI (reference sequence). CDR3 protein: CASSPSLGGRFGTDTQYF. As DNA, the CDR3 is TGTGCCAGCAGTCCCTCACTGGGGGGAAGGTTTGGCACAGATACGCAGTATTTT.

The rearrangement links TRBV25-1 to TRBJ1-6; D remains unclear. Germline CDR1 reads MGHDK; CDR2 reads SYGVNS. V was pared by 7 bases and J by 5 bases, with 6 bases between. The CDR3 is 12 residues long. The chain's CDR3 is CASNIHNSPLHF. In nucleotides, the CDR3 is TGTGCCAGCAACATCCATAATTCACCCCTCCACTTT.

The genes are TRBV9 and TRBJ1-4; D ambiguous. Germline V CDR1 and CDR2: SGDLS, YYNGEE. Deletions cut 10 bases from V and 0 bases from J, with 13 bases between. The CDR3 consists of 14 residues. CDR3 sequence: CAGGPLATNEKLFF. In DNA, the CDR3 is TGTGCCGGAGGACCGCTTGCAACTAATGAAAAACTGTTTTTT.

CDR3 protein: CASSQRTTGDEQYF. DNA for the CDR3: TGTGCCAGCAGCCAACGAACAACAGGGGACGAGCAGTACTTC. The rearrangement uses TRBV5-5 and TRBJ2-7, with TRBD1 matching 7 bases. CDR3 size: 14 residues. Germline values: CDR1 SGHKS, CDR2 YYEKEE (reference sequence). Unmatched junction bases numbered 9, after V lost 4 bases and J lost 5 bases.

The CDR3 sequence: CASSLRSGDNSPLHF. In DNA form, the CDR3 reads TGCGCCAGCAGCTTGAGGTCGGGGGATAATTCACCCCTCCACTTT. The V gene is TRBV5-1, the J gene TRBJ1-6; D is perhaps TRBD1 (5 bases). The germline V gene has CDR1 SGHRS and CDR2 YFSETQ. The CDR3 runs 15 residues. Deletions cut 1 base from V and 5 bases from J, with 10 bases between. The full variable domain, in which reference TRBV5-1 and TRBJ1-6 provide the parts outside the CDR3, is KAGVTQTPRYLIKTRGQQVTLSCSPISGHRSVSWYQQTPGQGLQFLFEYFSETQRNKGNFPGRFSGRQFSNSRSEMNVSTLELGDSALYLCASSLRSGDNSPLHFGNGTRLTVT.

The V call is TRBV6-5, the J call TRBJ1-1; TRBD1 matches 7 bases. The CDR3 covers 14 residues. Germline loops: CDR1 MNHEY, CDR2 SVGAGI. Trimming removed 8 bases from V and 2 bases from J; junction bases left unmatched: 8. CDR3 DNA: TGTGCCAGCGGATGGACAGGCCGAAACACTGAAGCTTTCTTT. Translating gives CASGWTGRNTEAFF.

This clone was detected once. The chain uses TRBV30 and TRBJ1-1; a possible D gene is TRBD1 (5 bases). The CDR3 totals 13 residues. Germline lookup yields CDR1 GTSNPN and CDR2 SVGIG (reference sequence). V was cut by 3 bases and J by 3 bases, with 11 bases left in between. The CDR3 nucleotides read TGTGCCTGGAGGCGACAGATGGACACTGAAGCTTTCTTT. Translated, it gives CAWRRQMDTEAFF.

The chain carries TRBV18 and TRBJ1-5; D gene unclear. The germline gives CDR1 KGHSH, CDR2 LQKENI. V was shortened by 2 bases and J by 0 bases, with 8 bases between the two germline ends. The CDR3 runs to 15 residues. The CDR3 protein is CASSPTGNSNQPQHF. CDR3 DNA: TGTGCCAGCTCACCAACCGGGAATAGCAATCAGCCCCAGCATTTT.

The sample holds one count of this clone. The chain employs TRBV3-1 (or the pseudogene TRBV3-2) and TRBJ2-1, with D hard to call. Per germline, CDR1 LGHDT and CDR2 YNNKEL (reference sequence). The V end lost 3 bases, the J end lost 0 bases, and 9 bases lay between the germline ends. CDR3 length: 15 amino acids. The CDR3 sequence is CASSHPESSYNEQFF. CDR3 DNA sequence: TGTGCCAGCAGCCACCCGGAGAGCTCCTACAATGAGCAGTTCTTC.

The V call is TRBV28, the J call TRBJ1-1; D perhaps matches TRBD1 (6 bases). CDR3 length: 15 residues. Germline V gene sequence: CDR1 MDHEN, CDR2 SYDVKM. Trimming cost V 5 bases and J 0 bases, with 13 bases left between them. CDR3 DNA: TGTGCCAGCAGTCATCCGACAGGCATGAACACTGAAGCTTTCTTT. It codes for CASSHPTGMNTEAFF.

CDR3 amino acids: CASRLSGAVYNEQFF. DNA for the CDR3: TGCGCCAGCAGATTGAGCGGGGCCGTCTACAATGAGCAGTTCTTC. The genes are TRBV5-1 and TRBJ2-1; 7 bases agree with TRBD2. CDR3 length: 15 residues. V was pared by 5 bases and J by 3 bases, with 8 bases of the junction left unmatched. The germline CDR1 and CDR2 sequences are SGHRS and YFSETQ.

This chain uses TRBV6-6 with TRBJ1-2; 8 nucleotides agree with TRBD1. This CDR3 region has 13 residues. Per the germline V gene, CDR1 is MNHNY and CDR2 is SVGAGI (reference sequence). V shed 5 bases, J shed 8 bases, and the junction held 7 bases outside the gene matches. The CDR3: CASSPGQVTGYTF. CDR3 DNA sequence: TGTGCCAGCAGTCCGGGACAGGTGACGGGCTACACCTTC.

This chain joins TRBV21-1 and TRBJ2-5; the D segment call TRBD1 is taken from the table without a DNA check. TRBV21-1 is designated a pseudogene. This CDR3 is 14 amino acids long. The CDR3 reads CASSKDQGVETQYF. The CDR3 DNA follows: TGTGCCAGCAGCAAAGATCAGGGGGTGGAGACCCAGTACTTC.

The V and J genes are TRBV10-1 and TRBJ2-2; 7 nucleotides line up with TRBD1. V gave up 0 bases and J gave up 3 bases; unmatched junction bases: 4. The CDR3 is made up of 16 amino acids. Germline-derived CDR1 and CDR2 are WNHNN and SYGVQD (reference sequence). CDR3 amino acids: CASSESGGADTGELFF. CDR3 sequence (DNA): TGCGCCAGCAGTGAGTCAGGGGGCGCGGACACCGGGGAGCTGTTTTTT.

The chain employs TRBV6-1 and TRBJ1-4; 7 nucleotides align to TRBD1. This CDR3 spans 11 amino acids. The ends lost 2 bases at V and 13 bases at J; junction bases unmatched: 1. Per germline, CDR1 MNHNS and CDR2 SASEGT. The CDR3 protein is CASSEWDRLFF. The CDR3 DNA follows: TGTGCCAGCAGTGAATGGGACAGACTGTTTTTT.

The gene calls are TRBV27 and TRBJ1-1, with unresolved D. This CDR3 has 14 amino acids. V was pared by 3 bases and J by 5 bases, with 13 bases between. The germline CDR1 and CDR2 sequences are MNHEY and SMNVEV (reference sequence). CDR3 residues: CASSFLVSGTEAFF. DNA for the CDR3: TGTGCCAGCAGTTTTTTAGTATCGGGGACTGAAGCTTTCTTT.